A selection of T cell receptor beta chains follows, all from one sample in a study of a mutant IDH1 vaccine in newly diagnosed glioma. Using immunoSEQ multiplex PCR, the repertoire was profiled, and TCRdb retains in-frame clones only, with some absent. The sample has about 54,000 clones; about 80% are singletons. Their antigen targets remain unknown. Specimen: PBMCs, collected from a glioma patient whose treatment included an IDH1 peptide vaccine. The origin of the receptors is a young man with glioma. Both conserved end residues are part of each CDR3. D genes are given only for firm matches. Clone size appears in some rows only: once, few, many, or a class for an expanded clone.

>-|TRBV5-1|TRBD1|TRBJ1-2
CASSLGGDRNGYTF
TGCGCCAGCAGCTTGGGAGGGGACAGAAATGGCTACACCTTC
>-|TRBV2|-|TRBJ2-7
CASRAGTYEQYF
TGTGCCAGCAGGGCAGGTACCTACGAGCAGTACTTC
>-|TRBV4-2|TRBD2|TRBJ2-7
CASSVGLAGREQYF
TGTGCCAGCAGCGTGGGACTAGCGGGACGGGAGCAGTACTTC
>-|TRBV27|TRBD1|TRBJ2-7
CASSLSETGKQYF
TGTGCCAGCAGTTTATCGGAGACAGGGAAGCAGTACTTC
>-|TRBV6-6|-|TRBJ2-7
CASSSSGTSYEQYF
TGTGCCAGCAGTTCCTCCGGGACGTCCTACGAGCAGTACTTC
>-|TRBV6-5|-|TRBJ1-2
CASSYQLTFGYTF
TGTGCCAGCAGTTACCAACTGACCTTTGGCTACACCTTC
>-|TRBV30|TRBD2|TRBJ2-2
CAWKRGVNTGELFF
TGTGCCTGGAAGCGGGGGGTGAACACCGGGGAGCTGTTTTTT
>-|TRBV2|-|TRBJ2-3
CASRGAGATDTQYF
TGTGCCAGCAGGGGGGCCGGGGCCACAGATACGCAGTATTTT
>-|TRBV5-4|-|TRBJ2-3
CASSFGGAIDTQYF
TGTGCCAGCAGCTTTGGGGGCGCAATAGATACGCAGTATTTT
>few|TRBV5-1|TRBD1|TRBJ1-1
CASSDRDSEAFF
TGCGCCAGCAGCGACCGGGACAGTGAAGCTTTCTTT
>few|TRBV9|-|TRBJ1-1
CASSVAPFSAAFF
TGTGCCAGCAGCGTAGCCCCTTTCTCGGCGGCTTTCTTT
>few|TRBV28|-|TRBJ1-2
CASSPRHKSGGYTF
TGTGCCAGCAGTCCGCGACACAAATCGGGGGGCTACACCTTC
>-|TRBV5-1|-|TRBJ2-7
CASSQSRGRMGHEQYF
TGCGCCAGCAGCCAGTCCCGGGGCCGCATGGGACACGAGCAGTACTTC
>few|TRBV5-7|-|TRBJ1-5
CASSPPQPQHF
TGTGCCAGCAGCCCCCCACAGCCCCAGCATTTT
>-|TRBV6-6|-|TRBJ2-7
CASSYRGRGYEQYF
TGTGCCAGCAGTTACAGGGGTCGGGGCTACGAGCAGTACTTC
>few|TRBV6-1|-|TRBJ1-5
CASSDIARGGNQPQHF
TGTGCCAGCAGTGACATCGCTAGGGGGGGCAATCAGCCCCAGCATTTT
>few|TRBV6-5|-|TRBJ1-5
CASSWTPEGNQPQHF
TGTGCCAGCAGTTGGACCCCGGAGGGCAATCAGCCCCAGCATTTT
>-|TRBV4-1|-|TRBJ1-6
CASSQGRGERTYNSPLHF
TGCGCCAGCAGCCAAGGGAGGGGGGAGAGGACCTATAATTCACCCCTCCACTTT
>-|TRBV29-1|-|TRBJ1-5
CSVGGSTNQPQHF
TGCAGCGTGGGGGGTTCCACTAATCAGCCCCAGCATTTT
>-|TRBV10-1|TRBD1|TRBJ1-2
CASSDGTGPPYGYTF
TGCGCCAGCAGTGACGGGACAGGGCCACCCTATGGCTACACCTTC
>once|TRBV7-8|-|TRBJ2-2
CASSLRPRSAGELFF
TGTGCCAGCAGCTTACGTCCAAGGAGCGCCGGGGAGCTGTTTTTT
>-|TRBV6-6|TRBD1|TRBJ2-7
CASSFLPQGIEQYF
TGTGCCAGCAGTTTTCTCCCACAGGGGATCGAGCAGTACTTC
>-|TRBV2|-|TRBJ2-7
CASRRGSSYEQYF
TGTGCCAGCAGGCGGGGAAGCTCCTACGAGCAGTACTTC
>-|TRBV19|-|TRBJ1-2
CASSITGVRVGPYGYTF
TGTGCCAGTAGTATAACGGGGGTGAGGGTAGGACCATATGGCTACACCTTC
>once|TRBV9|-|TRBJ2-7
CASSVGQTYEQYF
TGTGCCAGCAGCGTTGGACAGACCTACGAGCAGTACTTC
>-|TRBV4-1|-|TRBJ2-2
CASSWGENTGELFF
TGCGCCAGCAGTTGGGGGGAAAACACCGGGGAGCTGTTTTTT
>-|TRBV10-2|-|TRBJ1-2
CASSQGYGYTF
TGCGCCAGCAGTCAGGGTTACGGCTACACCTTC
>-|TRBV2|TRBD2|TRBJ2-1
CASRPGLASYNEQFF
TGTGCCAGCAGACCGGGACTAGCTTCTTACAATGAGCAGTTCTTC
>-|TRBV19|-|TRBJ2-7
CASTAQGSSYEQYF
TGTGCCAGTACCGCGCAGGGGAGCTCCTACGAGCAGTACTTC
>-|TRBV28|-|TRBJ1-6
CASRGVLNSPLHF
TGTGCCAGCAGGGGAGTACTGAATTCACCCCTCCACTTT
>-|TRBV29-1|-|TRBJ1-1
CSVEDTGWDTEAFF
TGCAGCGTTGAAGATACGGGTTGGGACACTGAAGCTTTCTTT
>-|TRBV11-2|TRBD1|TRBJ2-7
CASSSIIPGQVNLMKQYF
TGTGCCAGCAGCTCCATCATACCGGGACAGGTGAACCTAATGAAGCAGTACTTC
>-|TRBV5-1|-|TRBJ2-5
CASSGDHYGETQYF
TGCGCCAGCAGCGGGGATCACTACGGGGAGACCCAGTACTTC
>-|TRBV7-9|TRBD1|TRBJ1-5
CASSLGGQQNQPQHF
TGTGCCAGCAGCTTAGGGGGACAGCAAAATCAGCCCCAGCATTTT
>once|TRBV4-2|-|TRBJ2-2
CASSQGQDTGELFF
TGTGCCAGCAGCCAAGGACAGGACACCGGGGAGCTGTTTTTT
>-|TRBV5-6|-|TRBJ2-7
CASSFGRGSYEQYF
TGTGCCAGCAGCTTCGGCCGTGGCTCCTACGAGCAGTACTTC
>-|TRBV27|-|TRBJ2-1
CASSYDGSSYNEQFF
TGTGCCAGCAGTTATGACGGGAGCTCCTACAATGAGCAGTTCTTC
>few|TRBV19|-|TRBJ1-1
CASTKRGVTEAFF
TGTGCCAGTACGAAACGGGGGGTCACTGAAGCTTTCTTT
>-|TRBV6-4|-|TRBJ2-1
CASSEHYSSYNEQFF
TGTGCCAGCAGTGAACACTACAGCTCCTACAATGAGCAGTTCTTC
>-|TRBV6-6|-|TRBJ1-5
CASSYSTTGGQPQHF
TGTGCCAGCAGTTACTCGACGACCGGTGGTCAGCCCCAGCATTTT
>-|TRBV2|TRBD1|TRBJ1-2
CATARDRMNYGYTF
TGTGCCACCGCCAGGGACAGGATGAACTATGGCTACACCTTC
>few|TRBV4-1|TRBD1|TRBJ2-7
CASSQQTGSYEQYF
TGCGCCAGCAGCCAACAGACAGGGTCCTACGAGCAGTACTTC
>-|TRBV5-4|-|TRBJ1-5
CASSLAGTREPQHF
TGTGCCAGCAGCTTAGCAGGGACTCGTGAGCCCCAGCATTTT